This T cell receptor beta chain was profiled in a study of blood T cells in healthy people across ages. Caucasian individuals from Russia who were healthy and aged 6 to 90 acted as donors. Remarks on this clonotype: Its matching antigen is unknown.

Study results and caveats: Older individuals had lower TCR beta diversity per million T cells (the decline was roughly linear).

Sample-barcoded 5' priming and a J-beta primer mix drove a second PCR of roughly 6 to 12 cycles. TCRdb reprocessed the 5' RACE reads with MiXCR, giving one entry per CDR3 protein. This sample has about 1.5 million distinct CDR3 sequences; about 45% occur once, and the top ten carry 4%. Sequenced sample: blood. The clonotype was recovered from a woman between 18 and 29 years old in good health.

This CDR3 reads CASSELGQGVYTEAFF. The CDR3 nucleotides are TGTGCCAGCAGTGAATTGGGACAGGGAGTATACACTGAAGCTTTCTTT. The chain links TRBV25-1 to TRBJ1-1, with TRBD1 matching 9 bases. The germline V gene has CDR1 MGHDK and CDR2 SYGVNS. The CDR3 extends over 16 amino acids. V gave up 1 base and J gave up 3 bases; unmatched junction bases: 6.